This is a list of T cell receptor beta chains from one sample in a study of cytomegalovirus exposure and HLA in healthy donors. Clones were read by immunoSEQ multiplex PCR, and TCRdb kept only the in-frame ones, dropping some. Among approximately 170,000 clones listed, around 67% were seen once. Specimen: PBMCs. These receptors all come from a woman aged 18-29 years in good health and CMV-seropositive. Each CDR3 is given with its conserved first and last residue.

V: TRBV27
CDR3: CASRDRGPNEQFF

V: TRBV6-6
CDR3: CASQTSGAQGAGAFF

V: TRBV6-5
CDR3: CATAYSSSYEQYF

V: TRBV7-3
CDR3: CASSRREGGGYTF

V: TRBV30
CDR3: CACRDRGPAYEQYF

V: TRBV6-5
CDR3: CASSFRGSNTEAFF

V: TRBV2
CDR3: CASTRGRVEKLFF

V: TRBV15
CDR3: CATSRASGVWGTEAFF

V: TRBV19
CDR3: CASSWREADTQYF

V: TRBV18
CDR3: CASSPFTHDRSRTTDTQYF

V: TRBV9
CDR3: CASSVVPGLAGAHTGELFF

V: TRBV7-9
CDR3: CASSLQQGNTQYF

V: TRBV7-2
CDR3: CASSFPGDPNQPQHF

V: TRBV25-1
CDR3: CASSAHKTGDGYTF

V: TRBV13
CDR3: CASSFLRLPGTDTQYF

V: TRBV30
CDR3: CACCRDSLATNEKLFF

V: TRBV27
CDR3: CASSRLSVLGYTF

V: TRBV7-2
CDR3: CASRREQGQREVFF

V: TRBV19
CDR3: CASSPTGGTEAFF

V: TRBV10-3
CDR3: CAIRDSSPRGGAGANVLTF

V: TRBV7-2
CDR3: CASSLAGGRVVQPQHF

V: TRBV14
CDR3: CASSQEAQETQYF

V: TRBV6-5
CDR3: CASSYSPLVNTEAFF

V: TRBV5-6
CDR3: CASSLEGDSQPQHF

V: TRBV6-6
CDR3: CASSYGPFGGYTF

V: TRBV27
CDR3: CATRAGTLNEKLFF

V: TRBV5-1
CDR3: CASRDSGGALTDTQYF

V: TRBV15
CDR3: CATSRGALVRGGYEQYF

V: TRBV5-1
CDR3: CASSLTGGASGTGELFF

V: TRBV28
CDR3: CASTAIGEEIDF

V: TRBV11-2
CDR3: CASSLGADTEAFF

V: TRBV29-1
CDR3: CSVGTGYEQYF

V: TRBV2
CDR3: CASSVAGVGANVLTF

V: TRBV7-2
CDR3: CASSFDNSPLHF

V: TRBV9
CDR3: CASSVGGGTQQYF

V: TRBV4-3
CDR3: CASSQGQGLSYEQYF

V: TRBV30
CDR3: CAWSVPTEDGYTF

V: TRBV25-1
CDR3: CASSESHFGQGLNTEAFF

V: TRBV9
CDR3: CASSVGTGYSGELFF

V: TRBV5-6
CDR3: CASSLGQLWTGYGYTF

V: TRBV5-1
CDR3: CASSLGGRLAGGTDTQYF

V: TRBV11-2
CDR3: CASSFGLQETQYF

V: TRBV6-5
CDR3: CASRGTGKDPFEAFF

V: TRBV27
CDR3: CASSRTVLQPQHF

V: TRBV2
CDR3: CASSGQGTNNQPQHF

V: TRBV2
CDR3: CASSEDRAFNQPQHF

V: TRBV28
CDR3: CASSLSWRQGSGGYTF

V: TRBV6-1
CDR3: CASREQGRGYTF

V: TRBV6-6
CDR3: CASSPQGYGYTF

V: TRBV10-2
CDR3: CASSDSTGLGPYEQYF

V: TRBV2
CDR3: CASGRQVMAGNTIYF

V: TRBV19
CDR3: CASIRRPGQLNSPLHF

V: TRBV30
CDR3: CASASGNDNEQFF

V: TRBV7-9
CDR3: CASSLAGGYGYTF

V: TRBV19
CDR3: CASSIGSGIVGELFF

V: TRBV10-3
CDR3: CAIRRQVDTGELFF

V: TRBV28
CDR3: CASSLGSGRAGHF